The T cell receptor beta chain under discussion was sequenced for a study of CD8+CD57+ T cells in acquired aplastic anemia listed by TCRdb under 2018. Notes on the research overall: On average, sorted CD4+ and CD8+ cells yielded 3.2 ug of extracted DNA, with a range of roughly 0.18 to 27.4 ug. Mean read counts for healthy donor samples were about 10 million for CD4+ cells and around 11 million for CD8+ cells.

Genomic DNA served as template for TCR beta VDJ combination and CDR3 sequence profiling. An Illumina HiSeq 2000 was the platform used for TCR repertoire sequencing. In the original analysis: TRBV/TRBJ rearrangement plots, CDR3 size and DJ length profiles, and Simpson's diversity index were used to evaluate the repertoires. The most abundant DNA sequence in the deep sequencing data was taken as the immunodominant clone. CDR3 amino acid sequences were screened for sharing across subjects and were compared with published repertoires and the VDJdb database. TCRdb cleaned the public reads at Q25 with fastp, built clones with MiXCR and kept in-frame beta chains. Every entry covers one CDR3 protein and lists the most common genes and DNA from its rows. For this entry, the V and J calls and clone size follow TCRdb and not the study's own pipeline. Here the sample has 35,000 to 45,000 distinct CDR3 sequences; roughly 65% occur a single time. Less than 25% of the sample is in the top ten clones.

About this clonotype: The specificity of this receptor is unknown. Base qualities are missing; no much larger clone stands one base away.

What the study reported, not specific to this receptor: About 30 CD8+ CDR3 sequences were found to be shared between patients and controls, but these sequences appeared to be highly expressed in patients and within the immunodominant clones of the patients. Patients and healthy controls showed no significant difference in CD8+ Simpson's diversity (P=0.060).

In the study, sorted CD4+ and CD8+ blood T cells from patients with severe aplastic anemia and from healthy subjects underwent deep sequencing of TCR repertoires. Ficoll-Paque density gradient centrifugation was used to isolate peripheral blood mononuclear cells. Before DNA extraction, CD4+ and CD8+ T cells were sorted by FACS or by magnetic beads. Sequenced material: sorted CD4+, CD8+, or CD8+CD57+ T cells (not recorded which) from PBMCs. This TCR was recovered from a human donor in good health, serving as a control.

CDR3 loop: CASSHPSGETQYF. The DNA sequence is given as TGTGCCAGCAGCCACCCTTCGGGAGAGACCCAGTACTTC. The chain is encoded by TRBV7-2 joined to TRBJ2-5; the D gene is unclear. The junction carries 11 bases between V and J, which are trimmed by 5 bases and 4 bases respectively. The germline V gene specifies SGHTA as CDR1 and FQGNSA as CDR2. From the cysteine through the phenylalanine, the CDR3 covers 13 amino acids. Just CDR3 DNA is preserved here, 39 bases in frame from base 1. Here the CDR3 is joined to the reference TRBV7-2 and TRBJ2-5 genes, and the full variable domain is: GAGVSQSPSNKVTEKGKDVELRCDPISGHTALYWYRQSLGQGLEFLIYFQGNSAPDKSGLPSDRFSAERTGGSVSTLTIQRTQQEDSAVYLCASSHPSGETQYFGPGTRLLVL.